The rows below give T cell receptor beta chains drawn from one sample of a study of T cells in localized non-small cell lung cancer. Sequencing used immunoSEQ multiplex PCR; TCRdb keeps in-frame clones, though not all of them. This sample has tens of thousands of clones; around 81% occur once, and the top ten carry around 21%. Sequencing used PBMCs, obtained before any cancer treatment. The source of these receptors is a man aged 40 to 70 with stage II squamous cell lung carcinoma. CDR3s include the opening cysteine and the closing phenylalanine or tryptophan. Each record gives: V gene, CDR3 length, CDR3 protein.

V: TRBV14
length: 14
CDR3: CASRPSGSSDTQYF

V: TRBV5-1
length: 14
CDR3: CASSLSPGPYEQYF

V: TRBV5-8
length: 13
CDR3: CASSFGDPYEQYF

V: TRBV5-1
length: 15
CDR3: CASSLRQGDIYGYTF

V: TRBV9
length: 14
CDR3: CASSLGGSTDTQYF

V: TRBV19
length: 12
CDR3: CASSIPGNTIYF

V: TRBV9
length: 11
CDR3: CASSTSDTQYF

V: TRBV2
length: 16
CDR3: CASSGPPGGFNQPQHF

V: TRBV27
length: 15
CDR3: CASSFTSRMNTEAFF

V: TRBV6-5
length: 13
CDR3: CASSIYSGNTIYF

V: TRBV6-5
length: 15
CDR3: CASSYSKLWKDEQYF

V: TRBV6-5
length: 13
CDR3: CASRLSSYNEQFF

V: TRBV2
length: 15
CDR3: CASSPKSAMNTEAFF

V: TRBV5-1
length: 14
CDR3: CASSGGGHQETQYF

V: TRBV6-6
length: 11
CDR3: CASSYQLEAFF

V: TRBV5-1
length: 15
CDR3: CASSTGQGNSYEQYF

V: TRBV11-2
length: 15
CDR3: CASSSGQSGANVLTF

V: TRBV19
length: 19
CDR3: CASSARRDSSSSGANVLTF

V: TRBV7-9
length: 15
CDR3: CASSRSGRENSPLHF

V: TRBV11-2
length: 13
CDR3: CASSPGPRGEQYF

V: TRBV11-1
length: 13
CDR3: CASSSAGFPEAFF

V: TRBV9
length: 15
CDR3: CASSVTGTGTGELFF

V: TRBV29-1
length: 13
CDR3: CSVEFAGKSGYTF

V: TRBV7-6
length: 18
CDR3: CASSLGRSGGVNTGELFF

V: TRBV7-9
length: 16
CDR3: CASSFRRGPNTGELFF

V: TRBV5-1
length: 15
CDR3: CASSGGAGRTYEQYF

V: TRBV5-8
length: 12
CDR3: CASSLQGNGYTF

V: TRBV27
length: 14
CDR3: CASSFEYTGSPLHF

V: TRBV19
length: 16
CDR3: CASSISLQEGRKTQYF

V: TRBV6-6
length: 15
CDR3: CATTPPSGAGDTQYF

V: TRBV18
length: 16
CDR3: CASSPPMRAENSPLHF

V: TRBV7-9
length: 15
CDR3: CASSSRDNAGNTIYF

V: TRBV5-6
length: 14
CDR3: CASTFWDRVSPLHF

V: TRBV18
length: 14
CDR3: CASSPDLSGNTIYF

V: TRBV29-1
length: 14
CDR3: CSVPGAPSYNEQFF

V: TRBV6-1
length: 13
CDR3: CASSALQPPPLHF

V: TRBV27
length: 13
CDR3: CASRDRGNQPQHF

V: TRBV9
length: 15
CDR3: CASSVDPGAGETQYF

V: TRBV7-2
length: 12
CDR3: CASSSYQETQYF

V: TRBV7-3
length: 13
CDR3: CASSSSGGYEQYF

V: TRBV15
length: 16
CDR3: CATSRRGDTSGNTIYF

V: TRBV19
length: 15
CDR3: CASSIAHRLNTEAFF

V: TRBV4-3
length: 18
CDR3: CASSQESLAGAWTGELFF

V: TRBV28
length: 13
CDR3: CASSFWSGNTIYF

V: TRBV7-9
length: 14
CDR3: CASRTGQGPTEAFF

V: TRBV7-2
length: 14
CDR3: CASSSTFGANVLTF

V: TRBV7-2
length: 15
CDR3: CASSTIEADSYEQYF

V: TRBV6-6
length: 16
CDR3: CASSYGGFQAKDTQYF

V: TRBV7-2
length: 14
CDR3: CASSLERGTTEAFF

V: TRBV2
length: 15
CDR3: CASSGGAQGAQPQHF